This TCR beta chain appears in the sequencing data of a study of metastatic and nonmetastatic thyroid tumors. Study context: Across blood and tumor or nodule tissue, repertoires from malignant and benign thyroid patients were compared with one another. Whole-study results and caveats: Benign nodules were reported to have significantly lower TCR beta diversity than malignant thyroid tumors, in blood and tumor.

CDR1 and CDR2 from the germline V gene are KGHDR and SFDVKD. The CDR3 totals 12 residues. Patients underwent thyroid surgery, and none had received any treatment before it. This clone came up many times. Its antigen is undetermined. It may be a read error: a sequence one base away is much more abundant. In the authors' methods: The study took CDR3 differences across clinicopathological groups and made a distant-metastasis classifier for papillary thyroid cancer from them. TCRdb reanalyzed the PCR reads via MiXCR. The V and J calls and clone size come from TCRdb's table, not from the authors' own analysis. The table has tens of thousands of clones, 16% seen once.

The rearrangement uses TRBV24-1 and TRBJ2-1, with D tentatively TRBD1 (5 bases). The TCR was taken from a male donor with papillary thyroid cancer or a benign thyroid nodule (not recorded which). Some clones in this sample may be carry-over from other donors' samples. Source material: blood. In DNA, the CDR3 is TGTGCCATAGGCAGGGTTAACAATGAGCGGTTCTTC. Translating it yields CAIGRVNNERFF.